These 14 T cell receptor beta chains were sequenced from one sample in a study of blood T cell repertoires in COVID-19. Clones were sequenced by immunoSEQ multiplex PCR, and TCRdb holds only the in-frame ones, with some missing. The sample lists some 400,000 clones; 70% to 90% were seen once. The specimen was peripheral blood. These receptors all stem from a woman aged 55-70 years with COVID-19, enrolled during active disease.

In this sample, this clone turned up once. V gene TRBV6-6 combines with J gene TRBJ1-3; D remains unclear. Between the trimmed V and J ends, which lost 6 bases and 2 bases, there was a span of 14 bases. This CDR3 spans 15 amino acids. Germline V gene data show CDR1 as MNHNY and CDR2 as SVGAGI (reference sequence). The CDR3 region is CASRYQTETGNTIYF. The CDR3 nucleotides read TGTGCCAGCAGGTACCAGACGGAGACTGGAAACACCATATATTTT.

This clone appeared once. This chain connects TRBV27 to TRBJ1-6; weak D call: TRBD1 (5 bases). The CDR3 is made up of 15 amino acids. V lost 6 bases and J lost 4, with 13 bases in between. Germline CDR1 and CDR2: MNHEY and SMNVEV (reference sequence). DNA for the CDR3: TGTGCCAGCAGCACCGGACAAAGTTATAATTCACCCCTCCACTTT. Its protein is CASSTGQSYNSPLHF.

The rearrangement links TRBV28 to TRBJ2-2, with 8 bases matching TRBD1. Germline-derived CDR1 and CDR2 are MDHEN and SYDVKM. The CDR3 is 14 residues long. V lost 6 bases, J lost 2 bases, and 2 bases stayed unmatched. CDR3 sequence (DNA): TGTGCCAGCAGGGACAGGGCAAACACCGGGGAGCTGTTTTTT. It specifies CASRDRANTGELFF.

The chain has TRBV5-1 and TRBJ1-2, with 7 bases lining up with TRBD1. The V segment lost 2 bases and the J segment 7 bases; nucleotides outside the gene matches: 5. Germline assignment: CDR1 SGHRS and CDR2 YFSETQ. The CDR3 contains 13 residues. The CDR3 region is CASSFTGVGGYTF. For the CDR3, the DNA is TGCGCCAGCAGCTTTACAGGGGTGGGTGGCTACACCTTC. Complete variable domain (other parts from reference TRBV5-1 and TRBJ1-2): KAGVTQTPRYLIKTRGQQVTLSCSPISGHRSVSWYQQTPGQGLQFLFEYFSETQRNKGNFPGRFSGRQFSNSRSEMNVSTLELGDSALYLCASSFTGVGGYTFGSGTRLTVV.

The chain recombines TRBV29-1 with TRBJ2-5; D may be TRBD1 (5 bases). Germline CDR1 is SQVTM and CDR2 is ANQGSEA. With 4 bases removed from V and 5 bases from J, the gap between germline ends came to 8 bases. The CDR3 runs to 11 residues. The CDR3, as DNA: TGCAGCGTTGGACAGACGGAGACCCAGTACTTC. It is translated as CSVGQTETQYF.

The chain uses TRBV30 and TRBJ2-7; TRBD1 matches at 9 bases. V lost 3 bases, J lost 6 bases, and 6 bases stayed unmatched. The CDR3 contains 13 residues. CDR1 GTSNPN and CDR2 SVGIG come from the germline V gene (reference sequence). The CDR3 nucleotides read TGTGCCTGGAGCGCACGGGGACAGGGCGAGCAGTACTTC. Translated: CAWSARGQGEQYF.

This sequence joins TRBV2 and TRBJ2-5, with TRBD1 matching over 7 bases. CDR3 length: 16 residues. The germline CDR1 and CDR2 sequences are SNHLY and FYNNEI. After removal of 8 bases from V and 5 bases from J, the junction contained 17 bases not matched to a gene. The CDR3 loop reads CASLATGALNLETQYF. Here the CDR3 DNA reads TGTGCCAGCCTTGCAACAGGGGCCCTGAATCTGGAGACCCAGTACTTC.

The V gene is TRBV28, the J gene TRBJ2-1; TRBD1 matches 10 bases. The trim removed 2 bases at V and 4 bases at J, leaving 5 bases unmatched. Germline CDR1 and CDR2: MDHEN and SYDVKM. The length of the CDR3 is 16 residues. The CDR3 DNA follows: TGTGCCAGCAGTTTAGGACAGGGGGATTTGTACAATGAGCAGTTCTTC. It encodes CASSLGQGDLYNEQFF. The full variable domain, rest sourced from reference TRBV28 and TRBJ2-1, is DVKVTQSSRYLVKRTGEKVFLECVQDMDHENMFWYRQDPGLGLRLIYFSYDVKMKEKGDIPEGYSVSREKKERFSLILESASTNQTSMYLCASSLGQGDLYNEQFFGPGTRLTVL.

In DNA, the CDR3 is TGTGCCAGCAGCGCGTCCCCGCAGGGCACTTACGAGCAGTACTTC. It encodes CASSASPQGTYEQYF. This chain connects TRBV2 to TRBJ2-7; D may be TRBD1 (5 bases). Per the germline V gene, CDR1 is SNHLY and CDR2 is FYNNEI. This CDR3 has 15 amino acids. V lost 6 bases and J 4 bases, leaving 19 bases between the germline ends.

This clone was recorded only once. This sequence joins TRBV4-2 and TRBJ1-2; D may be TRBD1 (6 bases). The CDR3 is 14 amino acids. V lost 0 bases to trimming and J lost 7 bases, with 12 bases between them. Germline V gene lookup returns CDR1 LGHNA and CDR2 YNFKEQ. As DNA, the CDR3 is TGTGCCAGCAGCCAAGATCTGGGGGCTTCTGGCTACACCTTC. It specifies CASSQDLGASGYTF.

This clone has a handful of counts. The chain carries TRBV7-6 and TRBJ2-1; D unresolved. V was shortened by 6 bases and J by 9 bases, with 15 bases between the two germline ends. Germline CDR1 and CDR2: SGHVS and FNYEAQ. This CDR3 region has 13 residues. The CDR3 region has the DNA TGTGCCAGCAGTTCCGGTCTTACCTCTGAGCAGTTCTTC. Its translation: CASSSGLTSEQFF.

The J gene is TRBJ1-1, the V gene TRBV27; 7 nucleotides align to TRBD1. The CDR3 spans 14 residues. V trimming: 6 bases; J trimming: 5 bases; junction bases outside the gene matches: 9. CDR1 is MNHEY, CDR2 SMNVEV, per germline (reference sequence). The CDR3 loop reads CASRGDSEVTEAFF. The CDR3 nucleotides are TGTGCCAGCAGGGGGGACAGTGAGGTTACTGAAGCTTTCTTT.

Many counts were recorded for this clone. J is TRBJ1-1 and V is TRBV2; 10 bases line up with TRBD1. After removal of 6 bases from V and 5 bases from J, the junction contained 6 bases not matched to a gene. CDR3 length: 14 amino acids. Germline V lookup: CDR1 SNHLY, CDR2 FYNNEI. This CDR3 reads CASRGTGVGTEAFF. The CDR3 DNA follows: TGTGCCAGCAGGGGGACAGGGGTGGGGACTGAAGCTTTCTTT. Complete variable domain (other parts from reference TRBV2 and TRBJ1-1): EPEVTQTPSHQVTQMGQEVILRCVPISNHLYFYWYRQILGQKVEFLVSFYNNEISEKSEIFDDQFSVERPDGSNFTLKIRSTKLEDSAMYFCASRGTGVGTEAFFGQGTRLTVV.

The CDR3 nucleotides read TGTGCCAGCAGCTTAGGAGTACAGGGCCAAGAGACCCAGTACTTC. This encodes CASSLGVQGQETQYF. The chain has TRBV11-3 and TRBJ2-5; possible D gene TRBD1, 6 bases. Trimming removed 1 base at V and 1 base at J, with 10 bases between. There are 15 residues in the CDR3. Germline V gene lookup returns CDR1 SGHNT and CDR2 YENEEA.